These T cell receptor beta chains were read from a single sample in a study of cytomegalovirus exposure and HLA in healthy donors. Sequencing was performed with immunoSEQ multiplex PCR; in TCRdb, only in-frame clones are kept and a portion is missing. This table holds under 200,000 clones, 80% found once. Sequenced input: PBMCs. Receptor source: a man aged 25 to 45 in good health and CMV-seronegative. Each CDR3 is given with its conserved first and last residue.

TRBV27	TRBJ1-5	CASMGQGPYNQPQHF
TRBV27	TRBJ2-7	CASSTRTGASAYEQYF
TRBV11-1	TRBJ1-1	CASRRTPGITNTEAFF
TRBV2	TRBJ1-1	CASSVKTMNTEAFF
TRBV19	TRBJ1-5	CASRPKEQGARQPQHF
TRBV28	TRBJ2-7	CASNPGQTYEQYF
TRBV7-9	TRBJ1-1	CASSQTGFTEAFF
TRBV5-4	TRBJ2-1	CASSRAGGFYNEQFF
TRBV7-9	TRBJ2-7	CASSAGQGKAVYEQYF
TRBV29-1	TRBJ2-5	CSVVRERQETQYF
TRBV29-1	TRBJ2-3	CSVEVGQGVMADTQYF
TRBV19	TRBJ2-2	CASGPRPRGNTGELFF
TRBV30	TRBJ1-1	CAWSKTYLGATFF
TRBV19	TRBJ2-7	CATRPGQLSYEQYF
TRBV5-1	TRBJ2-7	CASSLAGQGALDEQYF
TRBV5-1	TRBJ2-3	CASSLAGTSGTDTQYF
TRBV4-1	TRBJ1-2	CASSQVFQGGSEGYTF
TRBV7-2	TRBJ1-1	CASSTHRNTEAFF
TRBV9	TRBJ2-3	CASSVGTGHSTDTQYF
TRBV4-3	TRBJ2-7	CASSQDLLAGWGQYF
TRBV7-2	TRBJ2-1	CASGLSSVSSYNEQFF
TRBV4-3	TRBJ2-1	CASSQGASGSSYNEQFF
TRBV7-3	TRBJ2-1	CASSLRGTSVGNEQFF
TRBV2	TRBJ1-2	CASSEQERNGYTF
TRBV4-3	TRBJ1-1	CASSQDRGFTEAFF
TRBV10-3	TRBJ2-3	CAISVSGTGEADTQYF
TRBV28	TRBJ1-5	CASSLRQINSNQPQHF
TRBV5-6	TRBJ1-2	CASSSTGGGYTF
TRBV7-8	TRBJ2-7	CASSNLVPRVLSYEQYF
TRBV4-3	TRBJ2-6	CASSLRSGANVLTF
TRBV18	TRBJ1-3	CASSRDDGHRSGNTIYF
TRBV4-3	TRBJ2-2	CASSQGVLAGGLTGELFF
TRBV30	TRBJ2-7	CAWSGPGNTYEQYF
TRBV29-1	TRBJ2-7	CSVEDRKVRGSYEQYF
TRBV20-1	TRBJ2-3	CSAQLADTQYF
TRBV28	TRBJ2-7	CASSSPQGTSYEQYF